The 3 T cell receptor beta chains listed next were all sequenced from one sample in a study of blood T cell repertoires in COVID-19. Generated by immunoSEQ multiplex PCR, the TCRdb table keeps only in-frame clones and is missing some. In the table there are about 480,000 clones, roughly 87% of which are singletons. Sequencing input: peripheral blood. The receptors here all came from a man between 18 and 29 years old with COVID-19, enrolled during active disease.

A single count supports this clone. The chain joins TRBV6-1 to TRBJ2-7, with TRBD2 as a possible D gene (5 bases). V gave up 3 bases and J gave up 7 bases, with 16 bases separating them. CDR1 and CDR2 (germline): MNHNS, SASEGT. This CDR3 region has 14 residues. CDR3 bases: TGTGCCAGCAGTGATTACGGGTCTAGCAGGGAGCAGTACTTC. Translated: CASSDYGSSREQYF.

The V and J genes are TRBV11-2 and TRBJ2-7; TRBD1 agrees at 9 bases. Germline CDR1 is SGHAT and CDR2 is FQNNGV. Germline trimming cut 0 bases from V and 5 bases from J; bases unmatched to any gene: 11. The CDR3 runs 17 residues. CDR3 loop: CASSLDPPDRGRHEQYF. The CDR3 region has the DNA TGTGCCAGCAGCTTAGATCCGCCAGACAGGGGGAGGCACGAGCAGTACTTC.

The CDR3 bases are TGTGCCAGCAGCTTAGCGACCCAGGCGGATACGCAGTATTTT. Its protein is CASSLATQADTQYF. The gene calls are TRBV7-9 and TRBJ2-3; D not resolved. The CDR3 length is 14 residues. Deletions cut 0 bases from V and 6 bases from J, with 10 bases between. Germline V lookup: CDR1 SEHNR, CDR2 FQNEAQ (reference sequence).